This TCR beta chain was recovered during a study of T cell responses to AZD1222 COVID-19 vaccine. Study results and limitations: Researchers took repertoire samples only after the peak T cell response had come. Spike-specific TCR depth and breadth grew after two AZD1222 doses. Donor demographics were predominantly white British with a female majority; clonal diversity may be underestimated. The study found vaccine-associated CD4 TCRs spanning spike, dominant at 160-218 and 743-854.

The CDR3 is made up of 18 amino acids. Per the germline V gene, CDR1 is MNHNS and CDR2 is SASEGT. J was trimmed by 0 bases and V by 2 bases; bases with no gene match: 7. Using immunoSEQ multiplex PCR, the repertoire was profiled, and TCRdb retains in-frame clones only, with some absent. The table lists about 110,000 clones, around 87% of them singletons. Note on this clone: What it recognizes is unknown.

This sequence was found in an adult in good health. Sample: peripheral blood, taken on day 0 of AZD1222 vaccination. This chain joins TRBV6-1 and TRBJ2-6; the match to TRBD2 covers 7 bases. The CDR3 region is CASSERRGVSSGANVLTF. CDR3 DNA: TGTGCCAGCAGTGAAAGACGGGGGGTTAGCTCTGGGGCCAACGTCCTGACTTTC.